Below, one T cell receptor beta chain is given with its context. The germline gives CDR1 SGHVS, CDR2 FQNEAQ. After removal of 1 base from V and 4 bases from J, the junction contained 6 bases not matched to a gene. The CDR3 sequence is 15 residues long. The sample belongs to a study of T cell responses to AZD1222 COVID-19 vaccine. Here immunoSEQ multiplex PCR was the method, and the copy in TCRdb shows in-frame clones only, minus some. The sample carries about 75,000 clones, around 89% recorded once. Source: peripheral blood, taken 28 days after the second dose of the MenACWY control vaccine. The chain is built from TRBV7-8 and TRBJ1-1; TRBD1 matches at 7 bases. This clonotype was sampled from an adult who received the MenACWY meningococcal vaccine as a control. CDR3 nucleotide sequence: TGTGCCAGCAGCTTAGTTACAGGGGCGCTCACTGAAGCTTTCTTT. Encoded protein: CASSLVTGALTEAFF.